The clone carrying this TCR beta chain was recorded a few times. Its antigen is still unknown. The investigators amplified TCR beta CDR3 regions from RNA transcripts. A set of HTBI primers served as the primers for a first-round RT-PCR of the TCR CDR3. TCRdb reanalysed the multiplex PCR reads using MiXCR and keeps one entry per CDR3 protein. Counted here are approximately 400,000 distinct CDR3 sequences, roughly 20% occurring once; the ten biggest clones make up 35% to 45%. This sample is part of a study of T cells in Graves' hyperthyroidism and ophthalmopathy. Used for diagnoses were clinical symptoms, serum thyroxine and TRAb, thyroid ultrasound and orbital computed tomography. Study-wide points: A model of 13 V-J pairs discriminated ophthalmopathy from stable hyperthyroidism. Blood also contained most expanded thyroid clonotypes above 0.001.

The germline gives CDR1 MNHEY, CDR2 SVGEGT. V was clipped by 6 bases and J by 8 bases, with 13 bases between them. The CDR3 spans 12 residues. The sequencing input was blood. The genes are TRBV6-2 or TRBV6-3 and TRBJ1-2, with a tentative D call TRBD1 (5 bases). The sequence was collected from a young man with Graves' ophthalmopathy. CDR3 sequence: CASSPGPGGYTF. In DNA, the CDR3 is TGTGCCAGCAGCCCGGGACCCGGGGGCTACACCTTC.